This TCR beta chain was identified in a study of T cells in Graves' hyperthyroidism and ophthalmopathy. Study-level information: Peripheral blood was obtained at initial diagnosis, preceding any treatment. Study-wide results and caveats: Progression to ophthalmopathy was predicted a median of 6.5 months early. Expanded thyroid clonotypes (above 0.001) were mostly also found in blood.

The CDR3 totals 17 residues. Germline V CDR1 and CDR2: SGHRS, YFSETQ. The J segment lost 5 bases and the V segment lost 0 bases, leaving 12 bases of the junction unmatched. Pregnant or lactating patients were excluded, as were those with uncontrolled infection or other autoimmune disease. RNA transcripts were the template for amplifying TCR beta CDR3 regions. The HTBI primer set was used in a first-round RT-PCR of the TCR CDR3. MiXCR, run by TCRdb on the multiplex PCR reads, gives a single entry per CDR3 protein. The repertoire has around 300,000 distinct CDR3 sequences, nearly 15% of them found once; the top ten carry around 31%. The table lists this clonotype with many counts. Its antigen is as yet unknown.

The sample taken for sequencing was blood. The V call is TRBV5-1, the J call TRBJ2-5; 8 bases line up with TRBD2. The TCR was taken from a woman between 50 and 59 years old with Graves' hyperthyroidism that later progressed to Graves' ophthalmopathy. DNA of the CDR3: TGCGCCAGCAGCTTGGTAACGGCGGGGGGTCCCCTTGAGACCCAGTACTTC. Protein: CASSLVTAGGPLETQYF.